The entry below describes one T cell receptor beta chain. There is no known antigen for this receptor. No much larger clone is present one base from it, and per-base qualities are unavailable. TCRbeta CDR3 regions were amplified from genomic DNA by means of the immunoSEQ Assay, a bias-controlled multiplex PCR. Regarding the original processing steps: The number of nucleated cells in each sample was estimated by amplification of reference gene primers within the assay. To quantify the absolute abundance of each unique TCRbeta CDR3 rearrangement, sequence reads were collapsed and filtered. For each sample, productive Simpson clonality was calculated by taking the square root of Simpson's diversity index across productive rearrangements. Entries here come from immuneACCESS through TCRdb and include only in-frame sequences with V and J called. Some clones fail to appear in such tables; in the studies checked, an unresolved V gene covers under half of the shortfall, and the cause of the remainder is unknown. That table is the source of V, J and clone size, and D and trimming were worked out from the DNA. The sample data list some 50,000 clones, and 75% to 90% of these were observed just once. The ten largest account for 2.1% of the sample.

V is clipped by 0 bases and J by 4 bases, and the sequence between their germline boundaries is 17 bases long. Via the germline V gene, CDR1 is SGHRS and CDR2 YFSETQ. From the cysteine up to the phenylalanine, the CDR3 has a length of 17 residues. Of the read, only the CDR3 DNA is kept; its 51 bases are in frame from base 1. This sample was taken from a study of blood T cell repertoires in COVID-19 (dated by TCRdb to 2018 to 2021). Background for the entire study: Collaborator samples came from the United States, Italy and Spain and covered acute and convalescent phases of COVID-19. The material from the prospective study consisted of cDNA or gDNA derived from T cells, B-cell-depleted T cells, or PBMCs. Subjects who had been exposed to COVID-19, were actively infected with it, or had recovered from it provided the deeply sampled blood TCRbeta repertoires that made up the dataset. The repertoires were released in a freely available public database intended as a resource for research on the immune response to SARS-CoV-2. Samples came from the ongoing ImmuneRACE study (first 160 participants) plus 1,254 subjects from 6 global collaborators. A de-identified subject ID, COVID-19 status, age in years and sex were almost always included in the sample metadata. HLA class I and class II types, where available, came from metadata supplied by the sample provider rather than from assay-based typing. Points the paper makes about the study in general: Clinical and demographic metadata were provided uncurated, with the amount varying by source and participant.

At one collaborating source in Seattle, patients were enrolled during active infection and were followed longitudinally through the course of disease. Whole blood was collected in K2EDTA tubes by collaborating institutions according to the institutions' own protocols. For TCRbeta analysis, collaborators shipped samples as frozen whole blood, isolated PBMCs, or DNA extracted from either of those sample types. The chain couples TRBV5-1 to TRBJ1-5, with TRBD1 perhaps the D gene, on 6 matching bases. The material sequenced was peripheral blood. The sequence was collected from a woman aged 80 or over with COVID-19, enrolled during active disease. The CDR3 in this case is CASSLGPRGPLNQPQHF. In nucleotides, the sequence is TGCGCCAGCAGCTTGGGCCCCAGGGGCCCGTTGAATCAGCCCCAGCATTTT.